This paragraph reports one T cell receptor beta chain. Its specific antigen is unknown. No base-level quality is on record; no much larger clone is a single base apart. The sample is drawn from a study of blood T cell repertoires in COVID-19 (TCRdb year 2020). About the investigation overall: Samples covering the acute and convalescent phases of COVID-19 were provided by collaborators in the United States, Italy and Spain. The material from the prospective study consisted of cDNA or gDNA derived from T cells, B-cell-depleted T cells, or PBMCs. Deeply sampled blood TCRbeta repertoires from subjects exposed to, actively infected with, or recovered from COVID-19 were included in the dataset. A freely available public database, intended as a resource for researchers studying the immune response to SARS-CoV-2, is where the repertoires were released. The samples were drawn from the first 160 participants of the ongoing ImmuneRACE study and from some 1,300 subjects provided by 6 global collaborators. Nearly every sample came with metadata listing a de-identified subject ID, COVID-19 status, age in years and sex. HLA class I and class II types, where available, came from metadata supplied by the sample provider rather than from assay-based typing.

Trimming removed 4 bases from V and 2 bases from J, leaving 12 bases between the germline ends. The cysteine opens and the phenylalanine closes a CDR3 of 14 amino acids. Solely the CDR3 DNA is kept, with 42 bases framed from the first base. From the germline V gene, CDR1 is SGHTA and CDR2 is FQGNSA. TCRbeta CDR3 regions were amplified from genomic DNA by means of the immunoSEQ Assay, a bias-controlled multiplex PCR. The authors' pipeline ran thus. The number of nucleated cells in each sample was estimated from the amplification of reference gene primers within the assay. To quantify the absolute abundance of each unique TCRbeta CDR3 rearrangement, sequence reads were collapsed and filtered. For each sample, productive Simpson clonality was calculated as the square root of Simpson's diversity index across productive rearrangements. TCRdb provides this immuneACCESS table in a form limited to in-frame rearrangements. Some clones are lacking; in checked studies, under half of them reflect an unresolved V gene, and why the rest are absent is not known. V and J calls and clone size are copied from that table; D and trimming were computed from the DNA. Here the sample has a few hundred thousand clones; 80% to 90% occur a single time. 1.4% of the sample is held by the ten biggest clonotypes.

A second Seattle source provided samples from volunteer blood donors who had recovered from COVID-19. Collaborating institutions collected whole blood in K2EDTA tubes following their own protocols. For TCRbeta analysis, collaborator samples were shipped as frozen whole blood, as isolated PBMCs, or as DNA extracted from either sample type. Study-level results and caveats: The amount of clinical and demographic metadata varied by source and participant and was provided uncurated.

The sample was peripheral blood. This chain is built from TRBV7-2 and TRBJ2-7; the D gene is unclear. This sequence was found in a woman aged 40-49 years who had recovered from COVID-19. The nucleotides read TGTGCCAGCAGCTCGCCCAACTACGCCTACGAGCAGTACTTC. Translation gives CASSSPNYAYEQYF.